This T cell receptor (beta chain) derives from a study of cytomegalovirus exposure and HLA in healthy donors. Study results and caveats: The tendency of first-cohort TCR clusters to co-occur in the 120 or so validation repertoires emerged from a later analysis. A few chains tied to CMV proved CMV antigen-specific in vitro. It was reportedly the case that the classifier diagnosed cytomegalovirus status with high specificity and sensitivity. The listing of 150 or so TCR beta chains classed them as cytomegalovirus-associated.

Germline CDR1 and CDR2: SGHRS and YFSETQ. The CDR3 contains 13 residues. The ends were cut back, 4 bases at V and 5 bases at J, with 12 bases in the middle. Regarding this clone: Its antigen is not known.

Some clones are missing from TCRdb's copy, which holds only in-frame ones; the method was immunoSEQ multiplex PCR. The data hold roughly 150,000 clones, with approximately 89% observed a single time. Material: PBMCs. This rearrangement joins TRBV5-1 to TRBJ2-5; possible D gene TRBD2, 5 bases. The clonotype comes from a man younger than 35 in good health and CMV-seropositive. As DNA, the CDR3 is TGCGCCAGCAGCGGAGGTGGACGGGAGACCCAGTACTTC. It encodes CASSGGGRETQYF.